Each of the 31 T cell receptor beta chains below was sequenced from the same sample in a study of blood T cell repertoires in COVID-19. Assay used: immunoSEQ multiplex PCR; TCRdb lists only in-frame clones, some missing. The sample has 200,000 to 250,000 clones, around 84% seen once. The sample comprised PBMCs or T cells enriched from blood (not recorded which). Receptors originate from a woman in her forties who had recovered from COVID-19.

The chain carries TRBV4-2 and TRBJ2-1, with 9 bases that match TRBD2. This CDR3 has 15 residues. The ends lost 0 bases at V and 10 bases at J; junction bases unmatched: 7. The germline V gene has CDR1 LGHNA and CDR2 YNFKEQ. The CDR3 DNA follows: TGTGCCAGCAGCCAAGAGCGGGAGGGCCGGGGAGAGCAGTTCTTC. Amino acids: CASSQEREGRGEQFF.

The chain links TRBV4-1 to TRBJ1-1; D is uncertain. V was pared by 3 bases and J by 0 bases, with 11 bases between. Per the germline V gene, CDR1 is MGHRA and CDR2 is YSYEKL. The length of the CDR3 is 15 residues. CDR3: CASSHLYSMNTEAFF. CDR3 sequence (DNA): TGCGCCAGCAGCCATTTATACAGCATGAACACTGAAGCTTTCTTT.

In regard to this clone: One end of the junction is discordant with germline, which a read error may explain. The chain recombines TRBV7-9 with TRBJ2-3; the D is unclear. Germline CDR1 reads SEHNR; CDR2 reads FQNEAQ (reference sequence). The CDR3 length is 11 residues. CDR3 sequence (DNA): TGTACCAGCAGCTTATCTGATACGCAGTATTTT. The encoded protein is CTSSLSDTQYF.

This clone came up a few times. The J gene is TRBJ2-1, the V gene TRBV6-5; TRBD2 agrees at 16 bases. The CDR3 has 15 residues. V lost 10 bases, J lost 9 bases, and 9 bases stayed unmatched. The germline V gene encodes CDR1 MNHEY and CDR2 SVGAGI. The DNA of the CDR3 is TGTGCCACCCAACGGGGACTAGCGGGAGGGGGTGAGCAGTTCTTC. Translated: CATQRGLAGGGEQFF.

The chain links TRBV7-8 to TRBJ2-7; unclear D gene. This CDR3 has 14 residues. Trimming took off 0 bases at V and 4 bases at J, with 10 bases between the two ends. CDR1 and CDR2 from the germline V gene are SGHVS and FQNEAQ. CDR3 bases: TGTGCCAGCAGCTTAGCTCGACTTGGTTACGAGCAGTACGTC. This gives the protein CASSLARLGYEQYV.

V usage is TRBV19 and J usage is TRBJ2-7; TRBD1 might be the D (6 bases). Germline V lookup: CDR1 LNHDA, CDR2 SQIVND (reference sequence). The CDR3 is 15 residues long. Deletions cut 4 bases from V and 5 bases from J, with 18 bases between. The CDR3 DNA sequence: TGTGCCAGTAGTACACAACGAACAGGGAACAACGAGCAGTACTTC. Amino acids: CASSTQRTGNNEQYF.

The genes are TRBV2 and TRBJ1-2; D unresolved. The germline V gene encodes CDR1 SNHLY and CDR2 FYNNEI. Trimming pared 7 bases from V and 8 bases from J, leaving 17 bases between. The CDR3 contains 13 residues. The CDR3 reads CASTDGVLGGYTF. CDR3 nucleotide sequence: TGTGCCAGCACCGACGGGGTGCTCGGGGGCTACACCTTC.

The sample holds a few counts of this clone. V gene TRBV19 combines with J gene TRBJ1-2; 8 nucleotides align to TRBD1. The CDR3 has 15 residues. V shed 3 bases, J shed 8 bases, and the junction held 11 bases outside the gene matches. CDR1 and CDR2 (germline): LNHDA, SQIVND (reference sequence). The CDR3 nucleotides are TGTGCCAGTAGTATGAATAGACAGGGGATCGCCGGCTACACCTTC. Protein: CASSMNRQGIAGYTF. Based on the CDR3 plus reference TRBV19 and TRBJ1-2, the full variable domain is DGGITQSPKYLFRKEGQNVTLSCEQNLNHDAMYWYRQDPGQGLRLIYYSQIVNDFQKGDIAEGYSVSREKKESFPLTVTSAQKNPTAFYLCASSMNRQGIAGYTFGSGTRLTVV.

The chain couples TRBV5-1 to TRBJ2-5; 8 bases match TRBD2. The germline V gene has CDR1 SGHRS and CDR2 YFSETQ. CDR3 length: 16 residues. Trimming removed 2 bases from V and 1 base from J; junction bases left unmatched: 7. The CDR3 loop is CASSFGAGEGQETQYF. CDR3 coding DNA: TGCGCCAGCAGCTTCGGAGCGGGAGAAGGCCAAGAGACCCAGTACTTC.

This chain links TRBV28 with TRBJ1-6, with D possibly matching TRBD1 (6 bases). This CDR3 contains 15 residues. V lost 2 bases and J 10 bases, leaving 15 bases between the germline ends. The germline gives CDR1 MDHEN, CDR2 SYDVKM. The CDR3 region is CASSLADRGASPLHF. For the CDR3, the DNA is TGTGCCAGCAGTTTAGCGGACAGAGGGGCATCACCCCTCCACTTT.

The rearrangement links TRBV11-2 to TRBJ2-3, with D tentatively TRBD1 (6 bases). The V gene lost 4 bases and the J gene lost 1 base, with 21 bases spanning the gap. Germline loops: CDR1 SGHAT, CDR2 FQNNGV. The CDR3 loop spans 18 amino acids. CDR3 DNA sequence: TGTGCCAGCAGCTACCACTCTGACAGGCTTGGGGGCACAGATACGCAGTATTTT. The encoded protein is CASSYHSDRLGGTDTQYF.

The chain employs TRBV2 and TRBJ2-7; 7 bases are a match to TRBD1. Per the germline V gene, CDR1 is SNHLY and CDR2 is FYNNEI. The CDR3 has 13 amino acids. Trimming at V came to 6 bases and at J to 6 bases, leaving 8 bases not matched to a gene. In DNA, the CDR3 is TGTGCCAGCAGCCCGGGACAGCCTTCCGAGCAGTACTTC. This gives the protein CASSPGQPSEQYF.

This chain connects TRBV28 to TRBJ2-3; D is possibly TRBD2 (6 bases). This CDR3 spans 15 amino acids. Trimming removed 3 bases from V and 3 bases from J, with 13 bases in between. Germline CDR1 MDHEN, CDR2 SYDVKM. The CDR3 reads CASSFGGAETDTQYF. The CDR3 DNA reads as TGTGCCAGCAGTTTTGGCGGGGCGGAAACAGATACGCAGTATTTT.

The J gene is TRBJ1-2, the V gene TRBV5-1, with D possibly TRBD1 on 6 matching bases. CDR1 SGHRS and CDR2 YFSETQ come from the germline V gene. This CDR3 comprises 14 residues. With 7 bases removed from V and 8 bases from J, the gap between germline ends came to 21 bases. The chain's CDR3 is CASQQMPGAEGYTF. CDR3 in DNA: TGCGCCAGCCAACAAATGCCAGGGGCCGAAGGCTACACCTTC. Combining the CDR3 with reference TRBV5-1 and TRBJ1-2 gives the whole variable domain KAGVTQTPRYLIKTRGQQVTLSCSPISGHRSVSWYQQTPGQGLQFLFEYFSETQRNKGNFPGRFSGRQFSNSRSEMNVSTLELGDSALYLCASQQMPGAEGYTFGSGTRLTVV.

This chain joins TRBV19 and TRBJ2-2; 8 nucleotides agree with TRBD1. Trimming took 7 bases from V and 7 from J; bases not matched to a gene: 14. The CDR3 totals 16 residues. Germline V CDR1 and CDR2: LNHDA, SQIVND (reference sequence). The CDR3 region has the DNA TGTGCCAGTACCGTCGGGGCAGGGGGCAGTGGCGGGGAGCTGTTTTTT. It translates to CASTVGAGGSGGELFF.

The V gene is TRBV6-5, the J gene TRBJ1-1, with 7 bases lining up with TRBD1. V lost 6 bases and J lost 4; bases outside the gene matches: 5. Germline V gene lookup returns CDR1 MNHEY and CDR2 SVGAGI. The CDR3 is made up of 13 amino acids. The CDR3 nucleotides are TGTGCCAGCAGGACAGGGAAGGTCACTGAAGCTTTCTTT. This codes for CASRTGKVTEAFF.

The chain couples TRBV30 to TRBJ1-3; D gene unclear. Germline CDR1 GTSNPN, CDR2 SVGIG (reference sequence). This CDR3 has 13 residues. Between the trimmed V and J ends, which lost 8 bases and 2 bases, there was a span of 13 bases. As DNA, the CDR3 is TGTGCCCAACTGAAGGGAGCTGGAAACACCATATATTTT. Protein product: CAQLKGAGNTIYF.

The chain recombines TRBV4-1 with TRBJ1-2, with D perhaps matching TRBD1 (5 bases). V was pared by 6 bases and J by 3 bases, with 11 bases between. Germline CDR1 MGHRA, CDR2 YSYEKL. This CDR3 has 13 amino acids. CDR3 nucleotide sequence: TGCGCCAGCAGTACACAGACAGACTATGGCTACACCTTC. Its protein is CASSTQTDYGYTF.

This clone showed up just a few times. This rearrangement joins TRBV6-5 to TRBJ2-7, with 9 bases matching TRBD1. The CDR3 is made up of 14 amino acids. Trimming removed 6 bases from V and 4 bases from J; junction bases left unmatched: 7. Germline V gene lookup returns CDR1 MNHEY and CDR2 SVGAGI. This CDR3 reads CASRRGQGIYEQYV. CDR3 nucleotide sequence: TGTGCCAGCAGGAGAGGACAGGGGATTTACGAGCAGTACGTC.

V is TRBV5-1 and J is TRBJ2-3; D remains unclear. This CDR3 comprises 14 residues. Germline V gene sequence: CDR1 SGHRS, CDR2 YFSETQ. V lost 0 bases, J lost 3 bases, and 8 bases lay in between. The CDR3, as DNA: TGCGCCAGCAGCTTGGACAGCCAGACAGATACGCAGTATTTT. Translated, it gives CASSLDSQTDTQYF.

The chain has TRBV30 and TRBJ1-1, with D uncertain. Trimming left V 0 bases short and J 2 bases short, with 10 bases between. The CDR3 sequence is 14 residues long. The germline CDR1 and CDR2 sequences are GTSNPN and SVGIG (reference sequence). The CDR3 DNA follows: TGTGCCTGGAGTGTACAGAAGATAAACACTGAAGCTTTCTTT. Residues: CAWSVQKINTEAFF.

This clone showed up just once. The rearrangement uses TRBV4-1 and TRBJ1-2; TRBD1 matches at 10 bases. The trim removed 4 bases at V and 0 bases at J, leaving 2 bases unmatched. The CDR3 contains 15 residues. CDR1 is MGHRA and CDR2 is YSYEKL in the germline V gene. The CDR3 is CASSRDRGTNYGYTF. CDR3 DNA sequence: TGCGCCAGCAGCCGGGACAGGGGCACTAACTATGGCTACACCTTC.

This chain connects TRBV7-2 to TRBJ1-1; perhaps TRBD1 as D (5 bases). Looked up from germline, CDR1 is SGHTA and CDR2 is FQGNSA. The CDR3 extends over 19 amino acids. Trimming removed 0 bases at V and 2 bases at J, with 22 bases between. The CDR3 sequence is CASSLALPTRAGPNTEAFF. The CDR3 region has the DNA TGTGCCAGCAGCTTAGCGCTACCTACCCGGGCAGGGCCTAACACTGAAGCTTTCTTT.

V is TRBV27 and J is TRBJ2-3; no clear D. CDR3 length: 15 amino acids. The germline gives CDR1 MNHEY, CDR2 SMNVEV (reference sequence). The V end lost 5 bases, the J end lost 4 bases, and 16 bases lay between the germline ends. DNA of the CDR3: TGTGCCAGCAGTCCACGGTCTACTATCCCAGATACGCAGTATTTT. This encodes CASSPRSTIPDTQYF.

V is TRBV5-5 and J is TRBJ1-5; TRBD1 might be the D (6 bases). The germline V gene encodes CDR1 SGHKS and CDR2 YYEKEE (reference sequence). This CDR3 is 13 amino acids long. Trimming removed 3 bases at V and 6 bases at J, with 10 bases between. The CDR3 DNA is TGTGCCAGCAGCTCGACCAGGGGTCAGCCCCAGCATTTT. Translating it yields CASSSTRGQPQHF. Drawing the rest from reference TRBV5-5 and TRBJ1-5, the complete variable domain is DAGVTQSPTHLIKTRGQQVTLRCSPISGHKSVSWYQQVLGQGPQFIFQYYEKEERGRGNFPDRFSARQFPNYSSELNVNALLLGDSALYLCASSSTRGQPQHFGDGTRLSIL.

The chain recombines TRBV19 with TRBJ1-2; D might be TRBD1 (5 bases). Germline V CDR1 and CDR2: LNHDA, SQIVND (reference sequence). V was cut by 5 bases and J by 2 bases, with 9 bases left in between. The CDR3 runs to 13 residues. Here the CDR3 reads CASSLQGNYGYTF. CDR3 nucleotide sequence: TGTGCCAGTAGTCTGCAGGGCAACTATGGCTACACCTTC.

V is TRBV5-4 and J is TRBJ2-1, with 8 bases matching TRBD1. The V and J ends lost 3 bases and 3 bases, in that order; junction bases with no gene match: 8. The CDR3 sequence is 16 residues long. The germline V gene has CDR1 SGHNT and CDR2 YYREEE (reference sequence). Here the CDR3 DNA reads TGTGCCAGCAGCTCAGGGGCAGGGGGCGACTACAATGAGCAGTTCTTC. Its protein product is CASSSGAGGDYNEQFF.

This chain uses TRBV6-2 or TRBV6-3 with TRBJ1-1; D unclear. The length of the CDR3 is 13 residues. The V end was cut by 2 bases, the J end by 4 bases, with 8 bases between. The germline V gene has CDR1 MNHEY and CDR2 SVGEGT. CDR3: CASSYIGVTEAFF. The CDR3 DNA follows: TGTGCCAGCAGTTACATCGGGGTCACTGAAGCTTTCTTT.

This rearrangement joins TRBV19 to TRBJ1-5; a weak D match, TRBD1 (5 bases). The CDR3 spans 13 residues. V was cut by 1 base and J by 5 bases, with 6 bases left in between. The V gene's germline CDR1 is LNHDA and CDR2 SQIVND (reference sequence). CDR3 DNA sequence: TGTGCCAGTAGTATAGGGGGCGATCAGCCCCAGCATTTT. It encodes CASSIGGDQPQHF.

The gene calls are TRBV14 and TRBJ2-2; possibly TRBD2 for D (5 bases). Germline-derived CDR1 and CDR2 are SGHDN and FVKESK. This CDR3 is built from 14 residues. The ends were cut back, 6 bases at V and 1 base at J, with 9 bases in the middle. In DNA, the CDR3 is TGTGCCAGCAGTCAGGACTGGAACACCGGGGAGCTGTTTTTT. The encoded protein is CASSQDWNTGELFF.

This clone was observed once. The J gene is TRBJ2-1, the V gene TRBV6-2 or TRBV6-3, with 8 positions matching TRBD2. This CDR3 contains 15 residues. Germline V gives CDR1 MNHEY, CDR2 SVGEGT. Losses at the gene ends were 2 bases for V and 8 bases for J; bases not matched to a gene: 8. In nucleotides, the CDR3 is TGTGCCAGCAGTTACGAAACAGCGGGAGCATATGAGCAGTTCTTC. It codes for CASSYETAGAYEQFF.